This entry lists 15 T cell receptor beta chains sequenced from one sample in a study of cytomegalovirus exposure and HLA in healthy donors. The study ran its PCR with 60 Vbeta and 13 Jbeta primers. Some clones are missing from TCRdb's copy, which holds only in-frame ones; the method was immunoSEQ multiplex PCR. The repertoire holds about 120,000 clones, with 81% as singletons. Sequenced sample: PBMCs. The origin of the receptors is a middle-aged woman in good health and CMV-seronegative.

The CDR3 spells CAIRGSGSYEQYF. For the CDR3, the DNA is TGTGCCATCAGGGGTAGCGGCTCCTACGAGCAGTACTTC. J is TRBJ2-7 and V is TRBV10-3; D is perhaps TRBD2 (6 bases). V was trimmed by 6 bases and J by 0 bases, leaving 9 bases between them. Germline values: CDR1 ENHRY, CDR2 SYGVKD. The CDR3 is made up of 13 amino acids.

The chain recombines TRBV19 with TRBJ2-4, with D perhaps TRBD2 (6 bases). Trimming stripped 8 bases from V and 9 bases from J, with 14 bases between. CDR3 size: 12 residues. The germline gives CDR1 LNHDA, CDR2 SQIVND (reference sequence). The CDR3 DNA sequence: TGTGCCAGTTCAAGACTAGATAGCATTCAGTACTTC. Translation gives CASSRLDSIQYF.

The chain couples TRBV5-8 to TRBJ1-2; no clear D. Per germline, CDR1 SGHTS and CDR2 YDEGEE. CDR3 size: 13 residues. Trimming cost V 0 bases and J 6 bases, with 9 bases left between them. CDR3 in amino acids: CASSLASGDGYTF. As DNA, the CDR3 is TGTGCCAGCAGCTTGGCGTCAGGTGATGGCTACACCTTC.

The sample holds a few counts of this clone. This sequence joins TRBV5-1 and TRBJ1-1; D call uncertain. This CDR3 has 14 residues. The V and J ends lost 0 bases and 0 bases respectively, with 6 bases between them. In germline, CDR1 is SGHRS, CDR2 YFSETQ. The CDR3 here is CASSLAPVNTEAFF. CDR3 DNA: TGCGCCAGCAGCTTGGCCCCGGTGAACACTGAAGCTTTCTTT.

The rearrangement uses TRBV6-4 and TRBJ2-1; 7 nucleotides line up with TRBD2. Trimming took 6 bases from V and 7 from J; bases not matched to a gene: 12. This CDR3 contains 15 residues. Looked up from germline, CDR1 is MRHNA and CDR2 is SNTAGT. CDR3: CASRRLATPWNEQFF. In nucleotides, the CDR3 is TGTGCCAGCAGACGACTAGCTACACCATGGAATGAGCAGTTCTTC.

This clone was found a few times. The chain joins TRBV6-1 to TRBJ1-5; D uncertain. Germline CDR1 is MNHNS and CDR2 is SASEGT. Trimming stripped 7 bases from V and 5 bases from J, with 12 bases between. This CDR3 has 13 residues. CDR3 nucleotides: TGTGCCAGCAATTCAAGAGTAGATCAGCCCCAGCATTTT. This codes for CASNSRVDQPQHF.

V gene TRBV28 combines with J gene TRBJ1-5; D is uncertain. V gave up 4 bases and J gave up 5 bases, with 12 bases separating them. The CDR3 has 14 amino acids. Germline values: CDR1 MDHEN, CDR2 SYDVKM. The CDR3 protein is CASSWLRGDQPQHF. The DNA of the CDR3 is TGTGCCAGCAGTTGGCTTCGGGGTGATCAGCCCCAGCATTTT.

The genes are TRBV7-9 and TRBJ2-3; 10 nucleotides agree with TRBD1. Germline CDR1 and CDR2: SEHNR and FQNEAQ (reference sequence). CDR3 size: 14 residues. Trimming at V came to 6 bases and at J to 1 base, leaving 1 base not matched to a gene. The CDR3 region has the DNA TGTGCCAGCAGGGGACAGGGGCGCACAGATACGCAGTATTTT. The encoded protein is CASRGQGRTDTQYF. Filled out from reference TRBV7-9 and TRBJ2-3, the complete variable domain reads DTGVSQNPRHKITKRGQNVTFRCDPISEHNRLYWYRQTLGQGPEFLTYFQNEAQLEKSRLLSDRFSAERPKGSFSTLEIQRTEQGDSAMYLCASRGQGRTDTQYFGPGTRLTVL.

The genes are TRBV10-2 and TRBJ2-3; TRBD2 matches 10 bases. Germline CDR1 is WSHSY and CDR2 is SAAADI. J was trimmed by 5 bases and V by 3 bases; bases with no gene match: 5. The length of the CDR3 is 15 residues. The CDR3 nucleotides are TGCGCCAGCAGTGATAGCGGGGGGTTGGTAGATACGCAGTATTTT. It yields the protein CASSDSGGLVDTQYF.

Points on this clone: Mismatch with germline at one junction end may stem from a read error. The same CDR3 is also encoded by other DNA sequences in this sample. The rearrangement links TRBV6-5 to TRBJ2-7; D might be TRBD1 (5 bases). The CDR3 sequence is 14 residues long. Per the germline V gene, CDR1 is MNHEY and CDR2 is SVGAGI. Here the CDR3 reads CASSYDSFSYEQYF. In DNA, the CDR3 is TGTGCCAGCAGTTACGACAGTTTCTCCTACGAGCAGTACTTT.

The chain employs TRBV7-2 and TRBJ1-6; the D gene is possibly TRBD1 (5 bases). Trimming removed 2 bases at V and 7 bases at J, with 18 bases between. This CDR3 spans 17 amino acids. Germline-derived CDR1 and CDR2 are SGHTA and FQGNSA. The CDR3 protein is CASSLNPVWGENSPLHF. CDR3 DNA: TGTGCCAGCAGCTTAAACCCCGTTTGGGGCGAGAATTCACCCCTCCACTTT.

This clone was detected a few times. Additional DNA sequences in this sample encode the identical CDR3. The V and J genes are TRBV30 and TRBJ1-1; 8 positions agree with TRBD1. The V and J ends lost 0 bases and 2 bases, in that order; junction bases with no gene match: 2. The CDR3 has 14 amino acids. Germline lookup yields CDR1 GTSNPN and CDR2 SVGIG (reference sequence). The CDR3 reads CAWSVGTGNTEAFF. In nucleotides, the CDR3 is TGTGCCTGGAGTGTAGGGACAGGAAACACTGAAGCTTTCTTT.

The rearrangement uses TRBV7-9 and TRBJ1-2; no reliable D call. Germline loops: CDR1 SEHNR, CDR2 FQNEAQ (reference sequence). With 5 bases removed from V and 1 base from J, the gap between germline ends came to 20 bases. The CDR3 sequence is 17 residues long. Here the CDR3 reads CASSPSTQFLVNYGYTF. The CDR3 DNA is TGTGCCAGCAGCCCCTCCACGCAGTTTCTGGTTAACTATGGCTACACCTTC.

Here the CDR3 DNA reads TGTGCCAGCACCCTCCGGGCGGGAACTGAAGCTTTCTTT. Translation: CASTLRAGTEAFF. This chain connects TRBV2 to TRBJ1-1; D uncertain. CDR1 and CDR2 (germline): SNHLY, FYNNEI. This CDR3 has 13 residues. The V gene lost 7 bases and the J gene lost 5 bases, with 14 bases spanning the gap.

The genes are TRBV7-6 and TRBJ2-2, with 14 bases aligning to TRBD2. This CDR3 is built from 18 residues. Unmatched junction bases numbered 10, after V lost 4 bases and J lost 6 bases. CDR1 is SGHVS and CDR2 is FNYEAQ in the germline V gene. Here the CDR3 reads CASSSMGLAGAIAGELFF. CDR3 DNA: TGTGCCAGCAGCTCGATGGGACTAGCGGGAGCAATTGCCGGGGAGCTGTTTTTT.